This passage covers 5 T cell receptor delta chains from one sample sequenced in a study of γδ T cells in repeated Plasmodium falciparum infection. Vgamma9/Vdelta2+ and Vdelta2-negative gammadelta T cells were flow-sorted from PBMC for bulk sequencing. TCRdb called clones anew from the multiplex PCR reads with CATT. The sample gives tens of thousands of delta-chain clones, over 1.3% of which show up once; roughly 8.1% is in the top ten. The sequenced material came from gamma-delta T cells from blood. The receptor source for this set is a pool of human donors (malaria-infected and uninfected, not separated).

With respect to this clone: A far bigger clonotype differs at one base, so this is likely a read error. The J gene went uncalled, whereas the V gene is TRDV1; the D call of TRDD3 is as the table states it, not checked on the DNA. Looked up from germline, CDR1 is TSWWSYY and CDR2 is QGS. This CDR3 spans 19 amino acids. Here the CDR3 reads CALGEPSYLGVSYTDKLIF. Here the CDR3 DNA reads TGTGCTCTTGGGGAACCCTCCTACCTTGGGGTTTCGTACACCGATAAACTCATCTTC.

As concerns this clone: The TCRdb record carries a much larger clone's protein, which differs from this DNA's translation at residue 8; a read error is the likely cause, and the protein listed here is the DNA translation. The V gene is TRDV2, the J gene TRDJ1; 8 bases align to TRDD3. The J gene, not given by TCRdb, was assigned here from a germline match of the nucleotide sequence. The CDR3 is made up of 14 amino acids. The germline CDR1 and CDR2 sequences are GEAIGNYY and EKD. J lost 7 bases, V lost 3 bases, and 9 bases had no gene match. The CDR3 sequence: CACDLLGGTPKLIF. The CDR3 region has the DNA TGTGCCTGTGACCTACTGGGGGGTACCCCTAAACTCATCTTT.

This clone was detected many times. The chain combines TRDV2 with TRDJ2, with D possibly TRDD3 on 7 matching bases. The length of the CDR3 is 22 residues. With 3 bases removed from V and 0 bases from J, the gap between germline ends came to 31 bases. In germline, CDR1 is GEAIGNYY, CDR2 EKD. CDR3 coding DNA: TGTGCCTGTGACCCCCTGACGGAAGGTCCTACAGGGATACCCCCTTTGACAGCACAACTCTTCTTT. Protein sequence: CACDPLTEGPTGIPPLTAQLFF.

This clone was found a few times. This likely stems from a read error, as it lies one base from a far larger clone. Other DNA sequences of this sample code for an identical CDR3. The V gene is TRDV2, the J gene TRDJ1; TRDD3 agrees at 10 bases. Germline V gives CDR1 GEAIGNYY, CDR2 EKD. This CDR3 region has 18 residues. The CDR3 loop reads CACDTVNRGIRGTDKLIF. CDR3 in DNA: TGTGCCTGTGACACCGTCAACCGGGGGATACGCGGCACCGATAAACTCATCTTC.

This clone was counted only a few times. A far larger clone is a single base away, which makes a read error likely. Other DNA variants within this sample encode the same CDR3. For the V gene the call is TRDV1; the J gene has no call; the table calls TRDD3, which could not be checked here. The germline V gene has CDR1 TSWWSYY and CDR2 QGS. CDR3 size: 21 residues. The CDR3 region is CALGEFPYNHVGDTRIGGLIF. CDR3 bases: TGTGCTCTTGGGGAATTTCCCTATAATCACGTGGGGGATACGCGTATCGGGGGGCTCATCTTT.